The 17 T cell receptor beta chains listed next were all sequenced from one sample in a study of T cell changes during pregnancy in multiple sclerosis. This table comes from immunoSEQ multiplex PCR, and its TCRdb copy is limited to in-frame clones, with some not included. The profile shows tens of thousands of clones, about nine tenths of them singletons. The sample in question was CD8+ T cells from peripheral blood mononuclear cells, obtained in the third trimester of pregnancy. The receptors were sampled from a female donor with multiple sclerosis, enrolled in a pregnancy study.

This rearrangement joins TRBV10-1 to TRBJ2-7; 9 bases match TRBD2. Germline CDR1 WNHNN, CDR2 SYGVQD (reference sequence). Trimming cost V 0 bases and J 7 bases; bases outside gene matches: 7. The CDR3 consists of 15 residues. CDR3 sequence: CASSESEREAGEQYF. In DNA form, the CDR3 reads TGCGCCAGCAGTGAGTCGGAGCGGGAGGCGGGGGAGCAGTACTTC.

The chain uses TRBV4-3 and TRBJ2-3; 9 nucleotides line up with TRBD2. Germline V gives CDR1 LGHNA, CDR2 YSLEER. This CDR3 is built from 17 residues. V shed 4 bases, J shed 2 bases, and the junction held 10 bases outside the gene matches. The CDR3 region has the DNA TGCGCCAGCAGCCCGAGGGCCAGCGGGGGGACCACAGATACGCAGTATTTT. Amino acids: CASSPRASGGTTDTQYF.

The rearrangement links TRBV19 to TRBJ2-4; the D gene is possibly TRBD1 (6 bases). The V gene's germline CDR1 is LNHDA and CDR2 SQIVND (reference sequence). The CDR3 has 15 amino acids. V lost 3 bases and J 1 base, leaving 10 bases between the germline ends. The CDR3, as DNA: TGTGCCAGTAGTATTATTGGACAGGCCAAAAACATTCAGTACTTC. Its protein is CASSIIGQAKNIQYF.

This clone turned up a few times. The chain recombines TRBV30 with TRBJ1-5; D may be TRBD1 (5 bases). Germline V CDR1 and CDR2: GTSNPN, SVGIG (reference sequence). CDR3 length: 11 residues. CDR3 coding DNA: TGTGCTGGGGGGTCCAATCAGCCCCAGCATTTT. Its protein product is CAGGSNQPQHF.

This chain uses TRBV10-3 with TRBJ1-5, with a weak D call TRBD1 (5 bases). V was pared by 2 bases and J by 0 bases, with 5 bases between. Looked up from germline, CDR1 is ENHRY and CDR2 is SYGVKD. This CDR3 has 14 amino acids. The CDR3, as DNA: TGTGCCATCAGTGAGCAGGGTAGCAATCAGCCCCAGCATTTT. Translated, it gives CAISEQGSNQPQHF.

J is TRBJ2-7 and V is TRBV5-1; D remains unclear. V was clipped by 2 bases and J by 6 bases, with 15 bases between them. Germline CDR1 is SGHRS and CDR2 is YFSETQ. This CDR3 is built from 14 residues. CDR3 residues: CASSFTEGTLEQYF. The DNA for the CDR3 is TGCGCCAGCAGCTTTACAGAAGGAACCCTCGAGCAGTACTTC.

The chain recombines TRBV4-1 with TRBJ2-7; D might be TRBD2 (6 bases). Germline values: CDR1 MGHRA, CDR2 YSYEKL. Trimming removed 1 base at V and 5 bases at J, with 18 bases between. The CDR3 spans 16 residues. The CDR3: CASSQGGAGSLDEQYF. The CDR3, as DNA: TGCGCCAGCAGCCAAGGGGGTGCCGGGAGTCTAGACGAGCAGTACTTC.

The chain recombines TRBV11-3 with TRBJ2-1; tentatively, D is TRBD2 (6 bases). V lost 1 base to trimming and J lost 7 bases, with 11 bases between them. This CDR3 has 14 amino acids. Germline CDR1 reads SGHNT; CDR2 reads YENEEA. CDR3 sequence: CASSLAGSSNEQFF. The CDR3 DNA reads TGTGCCAGCAGCTTAGCCGGGAGTTCGAATGAGCAGTTCTTC.

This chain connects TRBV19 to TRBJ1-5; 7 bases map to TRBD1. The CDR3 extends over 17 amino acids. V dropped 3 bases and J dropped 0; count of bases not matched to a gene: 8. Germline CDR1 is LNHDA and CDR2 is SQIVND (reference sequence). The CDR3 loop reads CASSIRTGSYSNQPQHF. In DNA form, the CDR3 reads TGTGCCAGTAGTATCAGGACAGGCTCATATAGCAATCAGCCCCAGCATTTT.

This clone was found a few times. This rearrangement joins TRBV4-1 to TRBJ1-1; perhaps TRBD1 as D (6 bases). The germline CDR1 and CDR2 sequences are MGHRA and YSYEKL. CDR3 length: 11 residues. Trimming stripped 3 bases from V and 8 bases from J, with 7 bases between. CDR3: CASSHGQEAFF. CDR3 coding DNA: TGCGCCAGCAGCCACGGACAGGAAGCTTTCTTT.

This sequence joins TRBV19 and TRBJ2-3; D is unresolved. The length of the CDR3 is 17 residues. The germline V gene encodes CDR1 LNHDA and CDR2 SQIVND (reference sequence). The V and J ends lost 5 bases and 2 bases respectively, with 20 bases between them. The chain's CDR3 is CASSLTIAATNTDTQYF. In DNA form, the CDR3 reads TGTGCCAGTAGTCTGACAATTGCCGCCACCAACACAGATACGCAGTATTTT.

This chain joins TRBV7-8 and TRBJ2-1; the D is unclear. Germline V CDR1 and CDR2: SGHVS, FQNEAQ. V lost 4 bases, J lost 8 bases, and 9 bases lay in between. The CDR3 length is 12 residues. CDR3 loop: CASSYSSHEQFF. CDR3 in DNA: TGTGCCAGCAGCTACAGCTCACATGAGCAGTTCTTC.

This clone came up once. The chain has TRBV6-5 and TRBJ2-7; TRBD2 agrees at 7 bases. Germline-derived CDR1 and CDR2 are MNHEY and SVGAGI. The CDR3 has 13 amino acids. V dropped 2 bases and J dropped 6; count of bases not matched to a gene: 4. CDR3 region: CASSYGLGGEQYF. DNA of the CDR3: TGTGCCAGCAGTTACGGACTAGGAGGCGAGCAGTACTTC.

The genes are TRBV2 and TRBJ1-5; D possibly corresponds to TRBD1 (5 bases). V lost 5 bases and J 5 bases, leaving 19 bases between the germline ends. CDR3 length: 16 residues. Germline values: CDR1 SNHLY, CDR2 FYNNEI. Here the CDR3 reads CASSPAGTLGHQPQHF. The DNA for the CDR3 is TGTGCCAGCAGTCCGGCGGGGACCCTGGGCCATCAGCCCCAGCATTTT.

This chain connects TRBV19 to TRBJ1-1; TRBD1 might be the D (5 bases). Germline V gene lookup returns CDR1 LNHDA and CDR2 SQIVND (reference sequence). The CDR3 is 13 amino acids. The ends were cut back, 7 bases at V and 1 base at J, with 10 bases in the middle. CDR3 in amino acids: CASKLGQNTEAFF. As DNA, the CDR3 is TGTGCCAGTAAGCTGGGGCAGAACACTGAAGCTTTCTTT.

The CDR3 is CASSSGTGGYEQYF. CDR3 sequence (DNA): TGTGCCAGCAGTTCCGGGACAGGGGGCTACGAGCAGTACTTC. This chain connects TRBV6-5 to TRBJ2-7, with 11 bases aligning to TRBD1. J gave up 3 bases and V 4 bases, and 2 bases lay outside the gene matches. The CDR3 loop spans 14 amino acids. The germline V gene encodes CDR1 MNHEY and CDR2 SVGAGI.

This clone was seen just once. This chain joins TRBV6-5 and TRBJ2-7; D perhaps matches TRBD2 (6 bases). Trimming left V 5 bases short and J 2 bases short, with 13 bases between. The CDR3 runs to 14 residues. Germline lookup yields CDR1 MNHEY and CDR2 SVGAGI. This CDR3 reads CASSTGLATYEQYF. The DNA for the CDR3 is TGTGCCAGCAGTACGGGACTGGCGACCTACGAGCAGTACTTC.